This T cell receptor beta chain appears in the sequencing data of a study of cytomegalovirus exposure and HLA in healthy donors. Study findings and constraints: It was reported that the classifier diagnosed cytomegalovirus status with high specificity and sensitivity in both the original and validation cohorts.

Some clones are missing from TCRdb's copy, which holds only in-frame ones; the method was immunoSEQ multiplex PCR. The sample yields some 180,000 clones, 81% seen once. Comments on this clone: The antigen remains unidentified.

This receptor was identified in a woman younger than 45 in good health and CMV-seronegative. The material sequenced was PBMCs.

The CDR3 protein is CASMGRGTEAFF. CDR3 bases: TGTGCCAGCATGGGCAGGGGTACTGAAGCTTTCTTT. The rearrangement joins TRBV13 to TRBJ1-1, with D possibly being TRBD1 (6 bases). Trimming left V 7 bases short and J 5 bases short, with 11 bases between. CDR1 and CDR2 from the germline V gene are PRHDT and FYEKMQ (reference sequence). The CDR3 consists of 12 residues.